This paragraph covers one TCR beta chain sequence. The target antigen is unknown. These data are taken from a study of cytomegalovirus exposure and HLA in healthy donors. Whole-study results and caveats: Researchers reportedly found TCR beta sequences accurately predicted most subjects' HLA-A and HLA-B alleles. Diagnosis of cytomegalovirus status made by the classifier reportedly showed high specificity and sensitivity.

Germline CDR1 SEHNR, CDR2 FQNEAQ (reference sequence). CDR3 size: 15 residues. With 4 bases removed from V and 4 bases from J, the gap between germline ends came to 13 bases. PCR was performed using 60 Vbeta and 13 Jbeta primers. Sequencing used immunoSEQ multiplex PCR; TCRdb keeps in-frame clones, though not all of them. Of approximately 100,000 clones listed, more than 75% were seen once; the top ten hold over 3.5%. Sequenced material: PBMCs. The rearrangement links TRBV7-9 to TRBJ2-2, with D possibly being TRBD1 (6 bases). The source is a woman aged 45 to 65 in good health and CMV-seropositive. This CDR3 is CASSSQGVGTGELFF. The CDR3 bases are TGTGCCAGCAGCTCACAGGGTGTCGGCACCGGGGAGCTGTTTTTT.